This TCR beta chain came from a study of brain T cells in children with intractable seizures. A note on this clone: Its target is unknown.

Germline values: CDR1 LNHDA, CDR2 SQIVND (reference sequence). The CDR3 consists of 18 residues. V was trimmed by 2 bases and J by 3 bases, leaving 22 bases between them. Produced via immunoSEQ multiplex PCR; TCRdb's table is partial and in-frame only. This table holds roughly 80,000 clones, under 95% found once. Study-wide findings and caveats: HCMV serostatus was not known, and viral specificity came from CDR3 similarity only.

The J gene is TRBJ1-1, the V gene TRBV19; no definite D call. The sequences come from peripheral blood, collected at surgery. The sequence was collected from a girl aged 2 to 9 with Rasmussen encephalitis and intractable seizures. CDR3 nucleotides: TGTGCCAGTAGTATACAAGCCGTTCTCAGGTGGTTTGACACTGAAGCTTTCTTT. Protein sequence: CASSIQAVLRWFDTEAFF.